The rows below give T cell receptor beta chains drawn from one sample of a study of T cells after yellow fever vaccination. One entry per CDR3 protein, called by TCRdb with MiXCR from the 5' RACE reads. The table shows around 400,000 distinct CDR3 sequences, with 11% occurring only once. Sequenced here: PBMCs, sampled on the day of the first yellow fever vaccination. The receptors shown here come from a man aged 18 to 30 who received the YFV17D yellow fever vaccine. The CDR3 runs from the conserved cysteine through the conserved F or W. D genes are given only for firm matches. For some rows the clone size is stated as once, few or many, or as a class when expanded; others skip it.

>TRBJ2-1|TRBD2|TRBV7-6|NA
CASGVRGGNEQFF
TGTGCCAGCGGGGTGCGGGGGGGTAATGAGCAGTTCTTC
>TRBJ2-2|NA|TRBV7-3|NA
CASSSWGWTGELFF
TGTGCCAGCAGCTCATGGGGGTGGACCGGGGAGCTGTTTTTT
>TRBJ1-5|TRBD1|TRBV28|NA
CASSPPGGENQPQHF
TGTGCCAGCAGTCCCCCAGGGGGCGAGAATCAGCCCCAGCATTTT
>TRBJ1-6|NA|TRBV18|NA
CASSPPGGNSPLHF
TGTGCCAGCTCACCACCAGGGGGTAATTCACCCCTCCACTTT
>TRBJ2-1|TRBD2|TRBV11-2|few
CASSLWAGGLYNEQFF
TGTGCCAGCAGCTTATGGGCGGGGGGGCTATACAATGAGCAGTTCTTC
>TRBJ1-1|NA|TRBV7-9|few
CASSWGRDTEAFF
TGTGCCAGCAGCTGGGGAAGGGACACTGAAGCTTTCTTT
>TRBJ1-1|NA|TRBV20-1|many
CSARDRVLNTEAFF
TGCAGTGCTAGAGATCGGGTACTGAACACTGAAGCTTTCTTT
>TRBJ2-5|NA|TRBV29-1|NA
CSVDVVEETQYF
TGCAGCGTTGACGTCGTAGAAGAGACCCAGTACTTC
>TRBJ1-3|NA|TRBV10-3|few
CAIRTVAGAGNTIYF
TGTGCCATCAGGACGGTGGCAGGGGCAGGAAACACCATATATTTT
>TRBJ2-1|NA|TRBV11-3|many
CASSLDKDNEQFF
TGTGCCAGCAGCTTAGATAAGGACAATGAGCAGTTCTTC